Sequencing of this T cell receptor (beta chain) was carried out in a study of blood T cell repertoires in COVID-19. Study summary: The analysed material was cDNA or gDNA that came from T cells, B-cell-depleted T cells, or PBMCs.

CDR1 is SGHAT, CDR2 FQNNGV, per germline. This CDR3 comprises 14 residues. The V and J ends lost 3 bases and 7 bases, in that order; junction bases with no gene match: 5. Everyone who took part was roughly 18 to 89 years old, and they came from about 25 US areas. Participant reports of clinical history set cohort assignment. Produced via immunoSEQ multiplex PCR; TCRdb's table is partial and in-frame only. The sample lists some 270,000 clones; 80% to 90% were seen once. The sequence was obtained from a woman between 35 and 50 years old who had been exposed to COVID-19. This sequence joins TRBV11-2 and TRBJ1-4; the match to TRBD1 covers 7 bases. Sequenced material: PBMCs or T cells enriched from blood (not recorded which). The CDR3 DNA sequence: TGTGCCAGCAGCTTGGACAGGTCTATTGAAAAACTGTTTTTT. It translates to CASSLDRSIEKLFF.